The table lists the clone carrying this T cell receptor (beta chain) with many counts. Its antigen is as yet unknown. CDR3 length: 12 residues. Per the germline V gene, CDR1 is DFQATT and CDR2 is SNEGSKA (reference sequence). V dropped 5 bases and J dropped 8 bases, with 15 bases sitting between them. This entry is derived from a study of regulatory T cells in long-lasting Graves disease. Background on the study: Persistence in Graves' disease required over 5 years of antithyroid drugs plus positive TSH receptor antibodies.

Time point noted: persistent/refractory GD, antithyroid drugs over 5 years with positive TRAb. The TCR library was prepared using RNA isolated from PBMCs. Study-wide results and caveats: Favoring TRBV28, TRBJ1-2 and TRBJ2-5 was a feature seen in persistent disease.

Construction of the TCR beta libraries employed iRepertoire HTBI primers in conjunction with Arm-PCR of CDR3 regions. TCRdb re-analysed the multiplex PCR reads in MiXCR, keeping a single row per CDR3 protein. The table shows some 450,000 distinct CDR3 sequences, with around a quarter occurring only once. This TCR came from a female donor with Graves disease. The rearrangement links TRBV20-1 to TRBJ1-2; perhaps TRBD1 as D (6 bases). The sequenced sample was peripheral blood mononuclear cells (PBMCs), obtained when the disease was refractory, from a patient treated with antithyroid drugs. The CDR3, as DNA: TGCAGTGCTCAACAAGGGGGACGGGGCTACACCTTC. Residues: CSAQQGGRGYTF.